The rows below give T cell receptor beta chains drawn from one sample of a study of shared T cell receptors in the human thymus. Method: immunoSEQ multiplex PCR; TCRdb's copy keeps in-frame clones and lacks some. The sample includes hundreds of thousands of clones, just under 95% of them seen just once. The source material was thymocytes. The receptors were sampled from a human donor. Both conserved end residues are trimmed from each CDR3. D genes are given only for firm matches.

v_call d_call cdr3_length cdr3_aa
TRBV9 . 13 ASTEGPGRNTEAF
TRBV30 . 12 AWSVGGNNQPQH
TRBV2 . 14 ASRCTGFESNQPQH
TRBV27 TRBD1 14 ASSTRDSTNTGELF
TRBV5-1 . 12 ASSLVTRPQTQY
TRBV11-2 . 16 ASSLDLPQGLAKNIQY
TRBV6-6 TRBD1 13 ASSYTGQGDIEAF
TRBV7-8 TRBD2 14 ASSPERGTLTYEQY
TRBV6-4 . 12 ASSDSTGSTEAF
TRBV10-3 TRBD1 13 AINQGQGFNSPLH
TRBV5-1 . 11 ASSLSYRDGYT
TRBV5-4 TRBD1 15 ASSSYRDRGQGTEAF
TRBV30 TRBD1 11 AWGTEAKNIQY
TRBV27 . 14 ASSFTGSSYNSPLH
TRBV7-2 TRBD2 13 ASSLPTSGSYEQY
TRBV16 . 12 ASSQSWKNTEAF
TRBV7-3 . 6 VDYGYT
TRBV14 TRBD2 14 ASSQRTSRRHNEQF
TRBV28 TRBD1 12 ASHGQGATYGYT
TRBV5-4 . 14 ASSHWGVRDTGELF
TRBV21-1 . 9 ARDDDRTQY
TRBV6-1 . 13 ASSETPLLGWEQF
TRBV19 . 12 ASSMGKSNYGYT
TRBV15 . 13 ATSRAGASTDTQY
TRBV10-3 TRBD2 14 ATEGLAGGPFNEQF
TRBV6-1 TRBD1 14 ASSEAHPTGPYEQY
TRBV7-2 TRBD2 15 ASSLATSGLALNGEF
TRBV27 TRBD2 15 ASSLRTSGREGYEQY
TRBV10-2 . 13 ASTKGASEPYEQY
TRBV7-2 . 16 ASSLECRRAGSDYGYT
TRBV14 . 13 ASSQDGHLPYEQY
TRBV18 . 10 ASSPTRGEQY
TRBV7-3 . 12 ASSPRTNHGELF
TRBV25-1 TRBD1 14 ASSGIYRGKGTEAF
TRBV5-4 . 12 ASRPGSSYNEQF
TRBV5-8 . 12 ASSPDRENTEAF
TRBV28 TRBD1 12 ASSLIRTGYGYT
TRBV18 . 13 ASSPPDGRPNVLT
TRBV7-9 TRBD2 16 ASSLAILAGGPGNEQF
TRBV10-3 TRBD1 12 ATTGQSSGNTIY
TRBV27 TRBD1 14 ASSFYRGPSSYEQY
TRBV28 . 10 ASSLLSGEQY
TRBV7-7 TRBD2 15 ASSLARASGRVGEQF
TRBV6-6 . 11 ASTGQPNQPQH
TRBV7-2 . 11 ASSLKEGTEAF
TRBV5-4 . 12 ASRTGAGANVLT
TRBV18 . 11 ASRASEYNEQF
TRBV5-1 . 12 ASSLELMNTEAF
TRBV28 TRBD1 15 ASSFNHRGDFNQPQH
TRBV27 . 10 ASSLRGAEAF
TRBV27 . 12 ASSPASYHNEQF
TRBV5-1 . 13 ASSFSGESSYEQY
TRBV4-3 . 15 ASSQDKGFHSYNEQF
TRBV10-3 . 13 AISESRQPTDTQY
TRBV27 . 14 ASSPGRTSLLYEQY
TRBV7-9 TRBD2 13 ASSTGLADYNEQF
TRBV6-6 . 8 ATSSNEQF
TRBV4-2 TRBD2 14 ASSQDTSGSINEQF
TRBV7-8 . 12 ASVRLPEYNEQF